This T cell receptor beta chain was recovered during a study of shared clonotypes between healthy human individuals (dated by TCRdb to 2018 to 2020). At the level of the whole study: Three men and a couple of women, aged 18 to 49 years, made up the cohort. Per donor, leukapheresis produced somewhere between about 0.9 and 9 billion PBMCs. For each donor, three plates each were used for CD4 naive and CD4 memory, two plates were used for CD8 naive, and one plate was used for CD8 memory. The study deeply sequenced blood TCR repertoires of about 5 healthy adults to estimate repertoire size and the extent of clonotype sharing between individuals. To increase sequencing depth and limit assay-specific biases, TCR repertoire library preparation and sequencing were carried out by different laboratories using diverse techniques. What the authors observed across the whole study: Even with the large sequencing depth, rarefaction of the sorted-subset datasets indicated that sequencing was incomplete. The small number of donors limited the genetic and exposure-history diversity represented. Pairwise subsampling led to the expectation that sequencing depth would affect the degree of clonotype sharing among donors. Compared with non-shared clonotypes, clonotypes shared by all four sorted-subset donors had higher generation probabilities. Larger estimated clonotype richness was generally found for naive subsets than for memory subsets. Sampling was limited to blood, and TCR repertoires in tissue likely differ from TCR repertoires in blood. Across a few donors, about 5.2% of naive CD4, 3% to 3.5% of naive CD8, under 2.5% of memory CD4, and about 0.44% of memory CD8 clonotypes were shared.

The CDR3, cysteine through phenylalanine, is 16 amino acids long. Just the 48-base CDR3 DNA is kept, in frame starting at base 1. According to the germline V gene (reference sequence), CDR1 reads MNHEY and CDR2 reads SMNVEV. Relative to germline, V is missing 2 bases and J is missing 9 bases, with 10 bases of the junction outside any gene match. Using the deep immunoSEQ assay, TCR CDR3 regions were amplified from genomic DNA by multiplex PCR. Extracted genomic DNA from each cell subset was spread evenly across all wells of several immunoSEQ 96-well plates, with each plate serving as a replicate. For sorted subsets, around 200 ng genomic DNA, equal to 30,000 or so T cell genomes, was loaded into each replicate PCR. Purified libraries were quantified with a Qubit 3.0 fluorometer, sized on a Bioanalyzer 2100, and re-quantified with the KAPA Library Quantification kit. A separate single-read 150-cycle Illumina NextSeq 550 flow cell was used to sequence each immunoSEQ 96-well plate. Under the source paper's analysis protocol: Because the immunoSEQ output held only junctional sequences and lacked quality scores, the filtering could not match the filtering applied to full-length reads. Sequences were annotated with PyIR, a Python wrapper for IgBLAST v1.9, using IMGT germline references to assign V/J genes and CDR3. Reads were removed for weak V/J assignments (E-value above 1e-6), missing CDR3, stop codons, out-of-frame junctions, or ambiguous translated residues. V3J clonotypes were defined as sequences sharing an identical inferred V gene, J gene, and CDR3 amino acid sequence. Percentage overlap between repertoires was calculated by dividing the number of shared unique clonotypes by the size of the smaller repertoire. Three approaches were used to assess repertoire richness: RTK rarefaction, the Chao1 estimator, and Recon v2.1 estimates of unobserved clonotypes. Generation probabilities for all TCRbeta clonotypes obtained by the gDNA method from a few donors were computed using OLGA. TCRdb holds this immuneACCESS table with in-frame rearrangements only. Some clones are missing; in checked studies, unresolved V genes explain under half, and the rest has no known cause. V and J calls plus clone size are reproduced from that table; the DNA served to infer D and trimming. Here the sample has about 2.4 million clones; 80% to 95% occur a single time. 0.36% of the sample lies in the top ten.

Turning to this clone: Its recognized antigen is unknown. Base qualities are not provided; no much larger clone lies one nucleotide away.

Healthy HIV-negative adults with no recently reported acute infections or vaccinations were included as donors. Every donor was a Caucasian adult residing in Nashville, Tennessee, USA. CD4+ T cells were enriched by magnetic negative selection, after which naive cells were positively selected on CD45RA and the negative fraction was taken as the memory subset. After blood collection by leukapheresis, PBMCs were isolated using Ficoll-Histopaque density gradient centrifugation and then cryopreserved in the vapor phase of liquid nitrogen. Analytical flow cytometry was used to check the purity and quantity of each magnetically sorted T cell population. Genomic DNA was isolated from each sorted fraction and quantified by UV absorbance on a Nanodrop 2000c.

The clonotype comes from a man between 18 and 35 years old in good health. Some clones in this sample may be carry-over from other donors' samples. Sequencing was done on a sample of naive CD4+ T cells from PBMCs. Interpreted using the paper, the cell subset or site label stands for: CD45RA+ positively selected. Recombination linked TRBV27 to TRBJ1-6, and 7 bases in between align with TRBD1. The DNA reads TGTGCCAGCAGTTTAATACCCGGACAGGATGGTTCACCCCTCCACTTT. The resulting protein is CASSLIPGQDGSPLHF.